Listed below are T cell receptor beta chains from one sample, sequenced in a study of beta chain features in type 1 diabetes. Profiling relied on immunoSEQ multiplex PCR, and the TCRdb table lists in-frame clones only, not all of them. Seen here are almost 350,000 clones, roughly 8.8% observed once, and the top ten hold around 1%. The sequenced sample was central memory CD4+ T cells from blood. The receptors shown here come from a young man with type 1 diabetes. Both conserved end residues are part of each CDR3. The order of the fields is clone size, J gene, V gene, D gene, CDR3 DNA, CDR3 protein. D genes are given only for firm matches. A clone size is listed for some rows: how often the clone was seen (once, few, many), or a class if it is expanded.

>-|TRBJ2-7|TRBV11-3|-
TGTGCCTCCGCGGGACCGAACTACGAGCAGTACTTC
CASAGPNYEQYF
>few|TRBJ2-5|TRBV2|-
TGTGCCAGCAGTGGGGCAGGGCTGGAGACCCAGTACTTC
CASSGAGLETQYF
>-|TRBJ1-6|TRBV19|TRBD1
TGTGCCAGTAGACTACAGGGGTTTGGTTCACCCCTCCACTTT
CASRLQGFGSPLHF
>many|TRBJ1-4|TRBV2|-
TGTGCCAGCAGCCCCAGTATGGAAAAACTGTTTTTT
CASSPSMEKLFF
>-|TRBJ2-3|TRBV9|-
TGTGCCAGCAGCGTAGGGGAGGGGGCTCGTCTAGATACGCAGTATTTT
CASSVGEGARLDTQYF
>many|TRBJ2-5|TRBV9|TRBD2
TGTGCCAGCAGCGCCCTAGCGGGGGGAATTCAAGAGACCCAGTACTTC
CASSALAGGIQETQYF
>few|TRBJ2-1|TRBV27|-
TGTGCCAGCAGTTTTGTGGGGTCCTACAATGAGCAGTTCTTC
CASSFVGSYNEQFF
>many|TRBJ1-1|TRBV29-1|-
TGCAGCGTTGGGCGGCAGGCCGGGAACACTGAAGCTTTCTTT
CSVGRQAGNTEAFF
>few|TRBJ2-3|TRBV11-2|-
TGTGCCAGCAGCTTAGGTACGCAGGCAGATACGCAGTATTTT
CASSLGTQADTQYF
>few|TRBJ2-3|TRBV10-3|-
TGTGCCATCAGTAAAGACCTTGAGGGAGATACGCAGTATTTT
CAISKDLEGDTQYF
>many|TRBJ2-7|TRBV7-9|-
TGTGCCAGCAGCCCATCCTACGAGCAGTACTTC
CASSPSYEQYF
>many|TRBJ2-1|TRBV18|TRBD2
TGTGCCAGCTCCGCGACTAGCGGGGGGGCCAATGAGCAGTTCTTC
CASSATSGGANEQFF
>few|TRBJ1-2|TRBV2|-
TGTGCCAGCAGTGCGGGGGTTAACTATGGCTACACCTTC
CASSAGVNYGYTF
>-|TRBJ2-6|TRBV11-2|TRBD2
TGTGCCAGCAGCCCCCTTTTGAGCGGGGGACACTCTGGGGCCAACGTCCTGACTTTC
CASSPLLSGGHSGANVLTF
>-|TRBJ1-2|TRBV29-1|-
TGCAGCGTGTCCATGACCGCAGGGGCGGGCTACACCTTC
CSVSMTAGAGYTF
>few|TRBJ1-3|TRBV18|-
TGTGCCAGCTCACCCCGGGCCCCAGAGAACACCATATATTTT
CASSPRAPENTIYF
>many|TRBJ2-2|TRBV15|TRBD2
TGTGCCACCACCGATGGACTAGCGGCGAACACCGGGGAGCTGTTTTTT
CATTDGLAANTGELFF
>many|TRBJ2-7|TRBV4-3|-
TGCGCCAGCAGCCAGGGTTGGTTCTATTCCTACGAGCAGTACTTC
CASSQGWFYSYEQYF
>-|TRBJ2-5|TRBV19|-
TGTGCCAGTAGTCGGTCAAGCCAAGAGACCCAGTACTTC
CASSRSSQETQYF
>-|TRBJ1-2|TRBV30|-
TGTGCCAGCAGCTCCATGGCTCTTAACTATGGCTACACCTTC
CASSSMALNYGYTF
>many|TRBJ2-3|TRBV6-6|-
TGTGCCAGCAGTTACTCGGTTAGCACAGATACGCAGTATTTT
CASSYSVSTDTQYF
>few|TRBJ2-3|TRBV4-3|-
TGCGCCAGCAGCCAAGGGTCCCTTAGCACAGATACGCAGTATTTT
CASSQGSLSTDTQYF
>few|TRBJ2-3|TRBV7-6|-
TGTGCCAGCAGCTTAGGACTAGGTCGAGATACGCAGTATTTT
CASSLGLGRDTQYF
>few|TRBJ2-7|TRBV5-1|TRBD1
TGCGCCAGCAGCTTGGAGGGACAGGACCGCGAGCAGTACTTC
CASSLEGQDREQYF